These 9 T cell receptor beta chains were all obtained from the same sample, sequenced in a study of shared clonotypes between healthy human individuals. Profiled with immunoSEQ multiplex PCR; TCRdb holds only in-frame clones, not every one. The sample lists about 820,000 clones, more than 85% seen once, with approximately 25% in the top ten. CD45RO-negative CD8 cells positively selected for CCR7 made up the naive population, which excluded terminally differentiated effector memory CD45RA+ cells. The sample taken for sequencing was naive CD8+ T cells sorted from blood. These receptors were obtained from a man between 25 and 39 years old in good health.

This clone was picked up a small number of times. V usage is TRBV7-8 and J usage is TRBJ2-1; possible D gene TRBD1, 6 bases. Trimming removed 6 bases at V and 10 bases at J, with 16 bases between. This CDR3 has 13 amino acids. The germline CDR1 and CDR2 sequences are SGHVS and FQNEAQ. Here the CDR3 DNA reads TGTGCCAGCAGTCCAACAGGGCAGGGGGAGCAGTTCTTC. Protein product: CASSPTGQGEQFF. The full variable domain, with the rest looked up from reference TRBV7-8 and TRBJ2-1, is GAGVSQSPRYKVAKRGQDVALRCDPISGHVSLFWYQQALGQGPEFLTYFQNEAQLDKSGLPSDRFFAERPEGSVSTLKIQRTQQEDSAVYLCASSPTGQGEQFFGPGTRLTVL.

The chain links TRBV28 to TRBJ2-7; TRBD2 aligns across 13 bases. The V and J ends lost 3 bases and 2 bases, in that order; junction bases with no gene match: 4. The CDR3 has 16 amino acids. Germline V gene data show CDR1 as MDHEN and CDR2 as SYDVKM. In DNA form, the CDR3 reads TGTGCCAGCAGTTTCCATACTAGCGGGAGGGCCTACGAGCAGTACTTC. Its protein is CASSFHTSGRAYEQYF.

The rearrangement joins TRBV7-9 to TRBJ2-3; D gene ambiguous. This CDR3 is 15 amino acids long. V lost 4 bases and J 1 base, leaving 12 bases between the germline ends. Germline CDR1 is SEHNR and CDR2 is FQNEAQ (reference sequence). CDR3 DNA sequence: TGTGCCAGCAGCTCCCCTTCTCGTGGCACAGATACGCAGTATTTT. Translating it yields CASSSPSRGTDTQYF.

This chain joins TRBV28 and TRBJ2-1; 13 positions agree with TRBD2. CDR1 MDHEN and CDR2 SYDVKM come from the germline V gene. The V gene end was trimmed by 6 bases and the J gene end by 8 bases; junction bases not matched to a gene: 7. The CDR3 sequence is 15 residues long. CDR3 nucleotide sequence: TGTGCCAGCAGCCGAACTAGCGGGAGGGTCGATGAGCAGTTCTTC. This gives the protein CASSRTSGRVDEQFF. The entire variable domain, with the rest obtained from reference TRBV28 and TRBJ2-1, is as follows: DVKVTQSSRYLVKRTGEKVFLECVQDMDHENMFWYRQDPGLGLRLIYFSYDVKMKEKGDIPEGYSVSREKKERFSLILESASTNQTSMYLCASSRTSGRVDEQFFGPGTRLTVL.

The V call is TRBV27, the J call TRBJ1-2; D ambiguous. The germline gives CDR1 MNHEY, CDR2 SMNVEV (reference sequence). The CDR3 runs to 14 residues. V gave up 6 bases and J gave up 1 base, with 12 bases separating them. The CDR3 DNA is TGTGCCAGCAGCAGTCTTCCGGTTAACTATGGCTACACCTTC. Translated, it gives CASSSLPVNYGYTF.

This clone has just one count. The rearrangement links TRBV21-1 to TRBJ2-2. TRBV21-1 corresponds to a pseudogene. The CDR3 extends over 16 amino acids. CDR3 DNA: TGTGCCAGCAGCTGGGAAGTACACGCGAACACCGGGGAGCTGTTTTTT. It yields the protein CASSWEVHANTGELFF.

V and J are TRBV9 and TRBJ2-7; D gene unclear. V was cut by 4 bases and J by 6 bases, with 17 bases left in between. From germline, CDR1 is SGDLS and CDR2 YYNGEE. The CDR3 consists of 14 residues. The CDR3 coding sequence is TGTGCCAGCAGCCGAACTGAGGTTCGCGTCGAGCAGTACTTC. It specifies CASSRTEVRVEQYF.

This sequence joins TRBV28 and TRBJ1-1; the D gene is possibly TRBD1 (5 bases). CDR3 length: 15 amino acids. CDR1 and CDR2 (germline): MDHEN, SYDVKM. V was cut by 5 bases and J by 2 bases, with 15 bases left in between. The CDR3 DNA follows: TGTGCCAGCAGTACCTACCAGACAGTTAACACTGAAGCTTTCTTT. Its protein product is CASSTYQTVNTEAFF.

This clone has a handful of counts. The chain employs TRBV9 and TRBJ2-7; D gene uncertain. Germline values: CDR1 SGDLS, CDR2 YYNGEE. The V end lost 0 bases, the J end lost 7 bases, and 8 bases lay between the germline ends. This CDR3 contains 12 residues. The CDR3 spells CASSVAGQEQYF. In nucleotides, the CDR3 is TGTGCCAGCAGCGTAGCCGGGCAGGAGCAGTACTTC.